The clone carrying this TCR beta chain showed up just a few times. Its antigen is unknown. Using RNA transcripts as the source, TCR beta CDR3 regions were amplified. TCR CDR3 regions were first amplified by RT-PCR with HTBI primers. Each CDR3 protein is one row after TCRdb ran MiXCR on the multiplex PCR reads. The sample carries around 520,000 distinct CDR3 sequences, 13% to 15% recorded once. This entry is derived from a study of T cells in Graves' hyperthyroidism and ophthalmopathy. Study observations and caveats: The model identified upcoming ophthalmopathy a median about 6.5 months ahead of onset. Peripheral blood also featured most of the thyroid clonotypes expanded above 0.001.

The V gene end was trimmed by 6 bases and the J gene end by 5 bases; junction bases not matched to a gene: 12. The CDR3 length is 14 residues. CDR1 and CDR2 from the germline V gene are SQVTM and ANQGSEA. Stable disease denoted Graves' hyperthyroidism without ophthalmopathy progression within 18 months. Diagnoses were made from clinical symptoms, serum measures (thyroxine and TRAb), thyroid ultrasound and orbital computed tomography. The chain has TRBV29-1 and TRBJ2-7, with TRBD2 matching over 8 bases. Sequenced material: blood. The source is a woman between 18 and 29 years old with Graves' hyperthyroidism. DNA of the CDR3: TGCAGCGTGCGGAGTAGACTAGCGAGGGACGAGCAGTACTTC. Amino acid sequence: CSVRSRLARDEQYF.